These T cell receptor beta chains were read from a single sample in a study of cytomegalovirus exposure and HLA in healthy donors. Repertoires were generated with immunoSEQ multiplex PCR, while TCRdb's copy carries only in-frame clones and drops some. The table includes 90,000 to 100,000 clones, roughly 70% detected once. Input material: PBMCs. These receptors all come from a male donor in good health and CMV-seronegative. Both conserved end residues are part of each CDR3. Each record gives: D gene, J gene, CDR3 length, V gene, clone size, CDR3 protein, CDR3 DNA. The D gene is left open where the match is weak. Part of the rows lack a size; the others show once, few, many or a class for expanded clones.

d_gene: -
j_gene: TRBJ2-3
len: 13
v_gene: TRBV19
abundance: -
CDR3aa: CASSSLGADTQYF
CDR3nt: TGTGCCAGTAGTTCTCTAGGGGCAGATACGCAGTATTTT

d_gene: TRBD2
j_gene: TRBJ2-7
len: 16
v_gene: TRBV28
abundance: -
CDR3aa: CASSLFLAGGSYEQYF
CDR3nt: TGTGCCAGCAGTTTATTTCTCGCGGGAGGGTCCTACGAGCAGTACTTC

d_gene: TRBD1
j_gene: TRBJ2-1
len: 14
v_gene: TRBV10-2
abundance: -
CDR3aa: CASGGQGGHNEQFF
CDR3nt: TGCGCCAGCGGGGGACAGGGTGGACACAATGAGCAGTTCTTC

d_gene: TRBD1
j_gene: TRBJ1-5
len: 15
v_gene: TRBV19
abundance: few
CDR3aa: CASTTGLTLGQPQHF
CDR3nt: TGTGCCAGTACGACAGGGTTAACTCTCGGTCAGCCCCAGCATTTT

d_gene: TRBD2
j_gene: TRBJ2-5
len: 19
v_gene: TRBV7-2
abundance: -
CDR3aa: CASSLVGLAGLGQQETQYF
CDR3nt: TGTGCCAGCAGCTTAGTCGGACTAGCGGGACTAGGGCAACAAGAGACCCAGTACTTC

d_gene: -
j_gene: TRBJ2-7
len: 17
v_gene: TRBV9
abundance: -
CDR3aa: CASTAFGDSNDPLEQYF
CDR3nt: TGTGCCAGCACCGCGTTCGGGGACTCCAATGACCCACTCGAGCAGTACTTC

d_gene: -
j_gene: TRBJ1-1
len: 16
v_gene: TRBV27
abundance: -
CDR3aa: CASRFSFDSPNTEAFF
CDR3nt: TGTGCCAGCAGGTTCTCTTTCGACAGCCCGAACACTGAAGCTTTCTTT

d_gene: TRBD1
j_gene: TRBJ2-7
len: 14
v_gene: TRBV7-2
abundance: -
CDR3aa: CASSPRADRASRIF
CDR3nt: TGTGCCAGCAGCCCCCGGGCGGACAGGGCCTCTCGTATCTTC

d_gene: -
j_gene: TRBJ1-6
len: 15
v_gene: TRBV6-5
abundance: -
CDR3aa: CASSYLGADNSPLHF
CDR3nt: TGTGCCAGCAGTTACTTGGGGGCGGATAATTCACCCCTCCACTTT

d_gene: -
j_gene: TRBJ2-5
len: 15
v_gene: TRBV27
abundance: -
CDR3aa: CASSLFGAHQETQYF
CDR3nt: TGTGCCAGCAGTTTATTTGGAGCGCACCAAGAGACCCAGTACTTC

d_gene: TRBD2
j_gene: TRBJ2-1
len: 14
v_gene: TRBV6-1
abundance: once
CDR3aa: CASGASGGPNEQFF
CDR3nt: TGTGCCAGCGGGGCAAGCGGGGGACCCAATGAGCAGTTCTTC

d_gene: -
j_gene: TRBJ2-2
len: 13
v_gene: TRBV6-1
abundance: -
CDR3aa: CASSEQATGELFF
CDR3nt: TGTGCCAGCAGTGAGCAGGCCACCGGGGAGCTGTTTTTT

d_gene: -
j_gene: TRBJ1-1
len: 15
v_gene: TRBV21-1
abundance: few
CDR3aa: CASRFWNRMNTEAFF
CDR3nt: TGTGCCAGCAGGTTTTGGAACAGAATGAACACTGAAGCTTTCTTT

d_gene: -
j_gene: TRBJ1-1
len: 13
v_gene: TRBV27
abundance: -
CDR3aa: CASMGPLNTEAFF
CDR3nt: TGTGCTTCTATGGGGCCGCTAAACACTGAAGCTTTCTTT

d_gene: -
j_gene: TRBJ1-2
len: 14
v_gene: TRBV30
abundance: -
CDR3aa: CAWSAIGNTGGYTF
CDR3nt: TGTGCCTGGAGTGCGATAGGGAACACGGGAGGCTACACCTTC

d_gene: -
j_gene: TRBJ2-7
len: 15
v_gene: TRBV9
abundance: -
CDR3aa: CASSVDGGDGYEQYF
CDR3nt: TGTGCCAGCAGCGTAGATGGAGGGGACGGCTACGAGCAGTACTTC

d_gene: TRBD2
j_gene: TRBJ2-1
len: 17
v_gene: TRBV5-6
abundance: -
CDR3aa: CASSLLGLAGNYNEQFF
CDR3nt: TGTGCCAGCAGCCTCCTCGGACTAGCGGGAAACTACAATGAGCAGTTCTTC

d_gene: TRBD1
j_gene: TRBJ1-2
len: 13
v_gene: TRBV7-9
abundance: -
CDR3aa: CASSSDRGHGYTF
CDR3nt: TGTGCCAGCAGCTCGGACAGGGGACATGGCTACACCTTC

d_gene: TRBD2
j_gene: TRBJ2-3
len: 20
v_gene: TRBV4-2
abundance: -
CDR3aa: CASSPEYGREYRSEEDTQYF
CDR3nt: TGTGCCAGCAGCCCAGAGTACGGGCGGGAGTATAGGAGTGAAGAGGATACGCAGTATTTT

d_gene: TRBD2
j_gene: TRBJ2-7
len: 15
v_gene: TRBV25-1
abundance: once
CDR3aa: CASSESGGSGYEQYF
CDR3nt: TGTGCCAGCAGTGAATCCGGCGGGAGTGGGTACGAGCAGTACTTC

d_gene: -
j_gene: TRBJ2-4
len: 16
v_gene: TRBV6-6
abundance: -
CDR3aa: CASSSQDVRAKNIQYF
CDR3nt: TGTGCCAGCAGTTCACAGGATGTTCGAGCCAAAAACATTCAGTACTTC

d_gene: TRBD2
j_gene: TRBJ2-2
len: 19
v_gene: TRBV13
abundance: -
CDR3aa: CASSFAPGTSGTNTGELFF
CDR3nt: TGTGCCAGCAGCTTTGCCCCGGGGACTAGCGGAACTAACACCGGGGAGCTGTTTTTT

d_gene: -
j_gene: TRBJ1-4
len: 13
v_gene: TRBV25-1
abundance: -
CDR3aa: CATRYSPNEKLFF
CDR3nt: TGTGCCACCCGGTACAGCCCAAATGAAAAACTGTTTTTT

d_gene: -
j_gene: TRBJ1-1
len: 13
v_gene: TRBV7-2
abundance: few
CDR3aa: CASSLQQNTEAFF
CDR3nt: TGTGCCAGCAGCTTGCAACAGAACACTGAAGCTTTCTTT

d_gene: TRBD1
j_gene: TRBJ2-3
len: 16
v_gene: TRBV27
abundance: -
CDR3aa: CASTGIGQGAIDTQYF
CDR3nt: TGTGCCAGCACCGGGATCGGACAGGGGGCAATAGATACGCAGTATTTT

d_gene: TRBD2
j_gene: TRBJ2-7
len: 13
v_gene: TRBV6-1
abundance: -
CDR3aa: CASMVAGESEQYF
CDR3nt: TGTGCCAGCATGGTAGCGGGAGAAAGCGAGCAGTACTTC

d_gene: TRBD2
j_gene: TRBJ2-1
len: 15
v_gene: TRBV27
abundance: -
CDR3aa: CASSSGTSGNNEQFF
CDR3nt: TGTGCCAGCAGTTCCGGGACTAGCGGCAACAATGAGCAGTTCTTC

d_gene: -
j_gene: TRBJ2-3
len: 11
v_gene: TRBV28
abundance: -
CDR3aa: CASREADTQYF
CDR3nt: TGTGCCAGCAGGGAGGCAGATACGCAGTATTTT

d_gene: -
j_gene: TRBJ2-7
len: 14
v_gene: TRBV5-4
abundance: -
CDR3aa: CASSLGQGSYEQYF
CDR3nt: TGTGCCAGCAGCTTGGGCCAGGGCTCCTACGAGCAGTACTTC